Listed below are T cell receptor beta chains from one sample, sequenced in a study of T cell responses to AZD1222 COVID-19 vaccine. Repertoires were generated with immunoSEQ multiplex PCR, while TCRdb's copy carries only in-frame clones and drops some. The data show roughly 190,000 clones, approximately 91% seen once. Sample: peripheral blood, taken 28 days after the second AZD1222 dose. All receptors derive from an adult who received the AZD1222 COVID-19 vaccine. Both conserved end residues are part of each CDR3. The D gene is left open where the match is weak. Size is omitted from some rows. Given values are once, few, many or a class for expanded clones.

clone_size,d_call,j_call,v_call,cdr3_aa,cdr3_nt
NA,NA,TRBJ2-1,TRBV28,CASSPDLGNEQFF,TGTGCCAGCAGTCCAGACCTGGGGAATGAGCAGTTCTTC
NA,TRBD2,TRBJ2-1,TRBV7-3,CASSLSLAGVGEQFF,TGTGCCAGCAGCTTATCCCTAGCGGGAGTTGGTGAGCAGTTCTTC
NA,NA,TRBJ1-2,TRBV30,CAWGGTTYGYTF,TGTGCCTGGGGGGGGACAACCTATGGCTACACCTTC
once,NA,TRBJ1-3,TRBV7-6,CASSLGDGLGNTIYF,TGTGCCAGCAGCTTAGGGGACGGCCTCGGAAACACCATATATTTT
NA,TRBD1,TRBJ1-2,TRBV9,CASSVSPQRDRASSNYGYTF,TGTGCCAGCAGCGTATCCCCCCAAAGGGACAGGGCCTCTTCTAACTATGGCTACACCTTC
NA,TRBD2,TRBJ2-3,TRBV20-1,CSASRLAGNTDTQYF,TGCAGTGCTAGTCGACTAGCGGGGAACACAGATACGCAGTATTTT
NA,TRBD2,TRBJ2-1,TRBV4-3,CASSQDPGGWEQFF,TGCGCCAGCAGCCAAGATCCGGGGGGTTGGGAGCAGTTCTTC
NA,TRBD1,TRBJ1-2,TRBV6-5,CASSYSATGTDGYTF,TGTGCCAGCAGTTACAGCGCGACAGGGACCGATGGCTACACCTTC
NA,TRBD1,TRBJ2-7,TRBV28,CASSSLPGTGVGYEQYF,TGTGCCAGCAGCTCCCTCCCGGGGACAGGGGTCGGTTACGAGCAGTACTTC
NA,NA,TRBJ2-1,TRBV11-2,CASSRGADSYNEQFF,TGTGCCAGCAGCCGGGGGGCGGACTCCTACAATGAGCAGTTCTTC
few,NA,TRBJ1-5,TRBV10-3,CAISESPQGHQPQHF,TGTGCCATCAGTGAGTCCCCGCAGGGGCATCAGCCCCAGCATTTT
NA,TRBD2,TRBJ2-7,TRBV30,CACHPRTSGGSYEQYF,TGTGCCTGCCACCCCCGCACTAGCGGGGGCTCCTACGAGCAGTACTTC
NA,NA,TRBJ2-3,TRBV9,CASSVAGHGTDTQYF,TGTGCCAGCAGCGTAGCGGGACACGGCACAGATACGCAGTATTTT
NA,NA,TRBJ1-2,TRBV4-3,CASSQGRAANYGYTF,TGCGCCAGCAGCCAAGGGAGGGCAGCGAACTATGGCTACACCTTC
NA,NA,TRBJ1-1,TRBV3-1/TRBV3-2,CASSPAHMTVQSSEAFF,TGTGCCAGCAGCCCGGCACACATGACGGTACAAAGTAGTGAAGCTTTCTTT